Listed below are T cell receptor beta chains from one sample, sequenced in a study of vaccination and CD4 T cells after COVID-19. These receptors' targets are unknown. From the PCR reads, TCRdb called clonotypes with MiXCR, one entry per CDR3 protein. The profile shows tens of thousands of distinct CDR3 sequences, over 25% of them singletons. The sample here was CD4+ T cells from blood, cultured in vitro, taken about 7 months after SARS-CoV-2 vaccination. Receptor source: a human donor who had recovered from COVID-19. Each CDR3 is given with its conserved first and last residue. A D gene is named only where the DNA matches it firmly. Size is omitted from some rows. Given values are once, few, many or a class for expanded clones.

clone size: NA
D gene: TRBD2
V gene: TRBV5-4
J gene: TRBJ2-2
CDR3 protein: CASSSGGAAGELFF
CDR3 DNA: TGTGCCAGCAGCTCCGGGGGGGCTGCCGGGGAGCTGTTTTTT

clone size: few
D gene: NA
V gene: TRBV20-1
J gene: TRBJ2-5
CDR3 protein: CSARPSPGGRLGRIQETQYF
CDR3 DNA: TGCAGTGCTAGACCCTCCCCCGGGGGAAGATTGGGCCGGATCCAAGAGACCCAGTACTTC

clone size: NA
D gene: NA
V gene: TRBV20-1
J gene: TRBJ2-7
CDR3 protein: CSARIPEVNEQYF
CDR3 DNA: TGCAGTGCCAGAATCCCCGAGGTCAACGAGCAGTACTTC

clone size: few
D gene: NA
V gene: TRBV6-1
J gene: TRBJ1-1
CDR3 protein: CASSDRGAFF
CDR3 DNA: TGTGCCAGCAGTGACCGGGGGGCTTTCTTT

clone size: few
D gene: NA
V gene: TRBV7-2
J gene: TRBJ2-3
CDR3 protein: CASSDNGRTSTDTQYF
CDR3 DNA: TGTGCCAGCAGCGATAACGGTCGGACTAGCACAGATACGCAGTATTTT

clone size: few
D gene: TRBD2
V gene: TRBV20-1
J gene: TRBJ2-3
CDR3 protein: CSARRSSGGSDTQYF
CDR3 DNA: TGCAGTGCCAGAAGGTCTAGCGGGGGTTCAGATACGCAGTATTTT

clone size: NA
D gene: TRBD1
V gene: TRBV6-1
J gene: TRBJ1-6
CDR3 protein: CASSAPGQGQSPLHF
CDR3 DNA: TGTGCCAGCAGTGCCCCGGGACAGGGCCAATCACCCCTCCACTTT

clone size: NA
D gene: NA
V gene: TRBV2
J gene: TRBJ2-7
CDR3 protein: CASSKDRTYEQYF
CDR3 DNA: TGTGCCAGCAGTAAGGACAGAACCTACGAGCAGTACTTC

clone size: NA
D gene: NA
V gene: TRBV7-2
J gene: TRBJ2-7
CDR3 protein: CASSTSTGSSYEQYF
CDR3 DNA: NA

clone size: few
D gene: NA
V gene: TRBV7-9
J gene: TRBJ2-6
CDR3 protein: CASSFGSGPHLLSGANVLTF
CDR3 DNA: TGTGCCAGCAGCTTCGGGTCAGGGCCTCATTTACTCTCTGGGGCCAACGTCCTGACTTTC

clone size: medium-sized
D gene: TRBD1
V gene: TRBV6-5
J gene: TRBJ1-2
CDR3 protein: CASSYGPGTGPILDGYTF
CDR3 DNA: TGTGCCAGCAGTTACGGCCCCGGGACAGGGCCCATCCTCGATGGCTACACCTTC

clone size: NA
D gene: TRBD2
V gene: TRBV24-1
J gene: TRBJ2-1
CDR3 protein: CATSPGLAGWDEQFF
CDR3 DNA: TGTGCCACCAGCCCGGGACTAGCGGGGTGGGATGAGCAGTTCTTC

clone size: NA
D gene: NA
V gene: TRBV21-1
J gene: TRBJ2-7
CDR3 protein: CASSYPRDRGTSYEQYF
CDR3 DNA: TGTGCCAGCAGCTACCCCCGGGACAGGGGTACCTCCTACGAGCAGTACTTC

clone size: NA
D gene: NA
V gene: TRBV6-1
J gene: TRBJ2-3
CDR3 protein: CASSRRPRTDTQYF
CDR3 DNA: TGTGCCAGCAGTCGGCGACCTCGCACAGATACGCAGTATTTT

clone size: NA
D gene: NA
V gene: TRBV20-1
J gene: TRBJ2-3
CDR3 protein: CSAREASTDTQYF
CDR3 DNA: TGCAGTGCTAGAGAGGCCAGCACAGATACGCAGTATTTT

clone size: few
D gene: TRBD1
V gene: TRBV6-1
J gene: TRBJ1-1
CDR3 protein: CASSVGGVNTEAFF
CDR3 DNA: TGTGCCAGCAGTGTAGGGGGCGTGAACACTGAAGCTTTCTTT

clone size: NA
D gene: NA
V gene: TRBV20-1
J gene: TRBJ2-2
CDR3 protein: CSATYSLGNTGELFF
CDR3 DNA: TGCAGTGCTACCTATAGTTTGGGGAACACCGGGGAGCTGTTTTTT

clone size: NA
D gene: NA
V gene: TRBV4-1
J gene: TRBJ1-5
CDR3 protein: CASSQAFSNQPQHF
CDR3 DNA: TGCGCCAGCAGCCAAGCCTTCAGCAATCAGCCCCAGCATTTT

clone size: few
D gene: NA
V gene: TRBV6-1
J gene: TRBJ2-7
CDR3 protein: CASSGTGTFSYEQYF
CDR3 DNA: TGTGCCAGCAGTGGAACCGGGACATTCTCCTACGAGCAGTACTTC